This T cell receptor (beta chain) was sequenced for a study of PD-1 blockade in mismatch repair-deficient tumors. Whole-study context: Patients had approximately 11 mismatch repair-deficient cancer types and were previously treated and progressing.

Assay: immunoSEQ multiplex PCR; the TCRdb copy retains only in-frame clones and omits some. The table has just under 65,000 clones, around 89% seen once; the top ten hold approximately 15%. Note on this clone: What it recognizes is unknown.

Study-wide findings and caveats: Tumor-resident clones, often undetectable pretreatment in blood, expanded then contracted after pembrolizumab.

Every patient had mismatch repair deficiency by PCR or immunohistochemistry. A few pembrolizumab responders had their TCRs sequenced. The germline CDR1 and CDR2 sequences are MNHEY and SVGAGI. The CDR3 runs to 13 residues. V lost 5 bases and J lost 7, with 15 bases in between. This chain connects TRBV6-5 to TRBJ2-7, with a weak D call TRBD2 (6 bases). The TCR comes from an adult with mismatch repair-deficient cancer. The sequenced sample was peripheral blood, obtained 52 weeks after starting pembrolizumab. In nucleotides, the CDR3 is TGTGCCAGCAGTCCCCTGGGACTGAGGGAGCAGTACTTC. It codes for CASSPLGLREQYF.